These 20 T cell receptor beta chains were all obtained from the same sample, sequenced in a study of T cell changes during pregnancy in multiple sclerosis. Sequencing was performed with immunoSEQ multiplex PCR; in TCRdb, only in-frame clones are kept and a portion is missing. The table records about 93,000 clones, around 91% of them present only once. Sequencing used peripheral blood, obtained after pregnancy. These receptors all come from a female donor in good health, enrolled as a control in a pregnancy study.

The chain joins TRBV7-2 to TRBJ2-4; TRBD2 agrees at 8 bases. J lost 0 bases, V lost 1 base, and 2 bases had no gene match. Per the germline V gene, CDR1 is SGHTA and CDR2 is FQGNSA. This CDR3 contains 16 residues. The CDR3 spells CASSLVAGIAKNIQYF. The CDR3 DNA is TGTGCCAGCAGCTTAGTAGCGGGGATAGCCAAAAACATTCAGTACTTC.

V and J are TRBV2 and TRBJ2-2; 9 bases match TRBD1. Trimming cost V 6 bases and J 5 bases; bases outside gene matches: 1. Germline V lookup: CDR1 SNHLY, CDR2 FYNNEI. The CDR3 is 13 amino acids. The CDR3 DNA follows: TGTGCCAGCAGCGGACAGGGGACCGGGGAGCTGTTTTTT. Amino acid sequence: CASSGQGTGELFF.

This clone was detected once. J is TRBJ2-3 and V is TRBV6-5; TRBD2 agrees at 8 bases. Trimming cost V 6 bases and J 5 bases; bases outside gene matches: 7. The CDR3 sequence is 14 residues long. The germline V gene has CDR1 MNHEY and CDR2 SVGAGI. CDR3 residues: CASSGGAIGDTQYF. The CDR3 DNA reads TGTGCCAGCAGCGGGGGGGCCATCGGAGATACGCAGTATTTT.

This chain connects TRBV4-3 to TRBJ2-7; unclear D gene. This CDR3 is 15 amino acids long. Germline V gene lookup returns CDR1 LGHNA and CDR2 YSLEER. With 0 bases removed from V and 2 bases from J, the gap between germline ends came to 11 bases. CDR3 amino acids: CASSQDRFLTYEQYF. The CDR3 nucleotides read TGCGCCAGCAGCCAAGACAGGTTCCTTACCTACGAGCAGTACTTC.

The rearrangement joins TRBV6-4 to TRBJ1-2; 9 nucleotides match TRBD1. Unmatched junction bases numbered 12, after V lost 8 bases and J lost 8 bases. Germline CDR1 MRHNA, CDR2 SNTAGT. This CDR3 contains 14 residues. CDR3 nucleotides: TGTGCCAGCGGAAGCCGGGACAGGGAGGAAGGCTACACCTTC. Its translation: CASGSRDREEGYTF.

The DNA for the CDR3 is TGTGCCAGCAGCGACGGGCGGGGGGGCTACACCTTC. Residues: CASSDGRGGYTF. The gene calls are TRBV27 and TRBJ1-2; a possible D gene is TRBD1 (5 bases). Germline CDR1 is MNHEY and CDR2 is SMNVEV (reference sequence). This CDR3 has 12 amino acids. V lost 6 bases, J lost 8 bases, and 13 bases lay in between.

The chain joins TRBV18 to TRBJ2-3, with 10 bases matching TRBD2. Germline V gene data show CDR1 as KGHSH and CDR2 as LQKENI. The CDR3 has 18 residues. V lost 0 bases to trimming and J lost 0 bases; unmatched junction nucleotides: 6. The CDR3 here is CASSPPASGGPSTDTQYF. CDR3 DNA sequence: TGTGCCAGCTCACCACCGGCTAGCGGGGGCCCTAGCACAGATACGCAGTATTTT.

The CDR3 here is CASSQIAGGLTYNEQFF. CDR3 DNA sequence: TGCGCCAGCAGCCAGATAGCGGGGGGGCTTACCTACAATGAGCAGTTCTTC. The chain has TRBV4-3 and TRBJ2-1, with TRBD2 matching 11 bases. V lost 3 bases, J lost 2 bases, and 6 bases stayed unmatched. CDR1 and CDR2 (germline): LGHNA, YSLEER. The CDR3 is made up of 17 amino acids.

The rearrangement links TRBV7-9 to TRBJ2-3, with TRBD1 matching over 7 bases. This CDR3 contains 16 residues. The germline V gene has CDR1 SEHNR and CDR2 FQNEAQ (reference sequence). V lost 2 bases and J lost 2; bases outside the gene matches: 7. This CDR3 is CASSLNAGGPTDTQYF. The CDR3 DNA is TGTGCCAGCAGCTTAAATGCAGGGGGACCCACAGATACGCAGTATTTT.

In this sample, this clone turned up once. The J gene is TRBJ1-4, the V gene TRBV19; no firm D call. Germline V gene lookup returns CDR1 LNHDA and CDR2 SQIVND (reference sequence). V lost 3 bases to trimming and J lost 0 bases, with 5 bases between them. This CDR3 is 14 amino acids long. CDR3 loop: CASSMSSTNEKLFF. In DNA form, the CDR3 reads TGTGCCAGTAGTATGAGCTCAACTAATGAAAAACTGTTTTTT.

The chain recombines TRBV5-6 with TRBJ2-2; 9 bases fit TRBD1. V was clipped by 7 bases and J by 7 bases; unmatched bases: 8. Germline CDR1 SGHDT, CDR2 YYEEEE. The CDR3 consists of 14 residues. The CDR3 is CASGTGLDVGELFF. CDR3 coding DNA: TGTGCCAGCGGGACAGGGCTTGACGTCGGGGAGCTGTTTTTT. Full variable domain (outside the CDR3, taken from reference TRBV5-6 and TRBJ2-2): DAGVTQSPTHLIKTRGQQVTLRCSPKSGHDTVSWYQQALGQGPQFIFQYYEEEERQRGNFPDRFSGHQFPNYSSELNVNALLLGDSALYLCASGTGLDVGELFFGEGSRLTVL.

The CDR3 region is CASTDSLTEAFF. The CDR3 bases are TGTGCCAGCACGGACAGTTTAACTGAAGCTTTCTTT. The rearrangement joins TRBV7-9 to TRBJ1-1; TRBD1 might be the D (6 bases). The V end lost 7 bases, the J end lost 5 bases, and 11 bases lay between the germline ends. This CDR3 has 12 residues. Looked up from germline, CDR1 is SEHNR and CDR2 is FQNEAQ (reference sequence).

The rearrangement links TRBV6-4 to TRBJ2-1, with TRBD2 matching over 11 bases. The junction had 6 bases not matched to a gene; V was cut back by 5 bases and J by 6 bases. Germline loops: CDR1 MRHNA, CDR2 SNTAGT. The CDR3 spans 15 residues. This chain's CDR3 is CASSPLAGVTNEQFF. The CDR3 bases are TGTGCCAGCAGTCCACTAGCGGGGGTTACCAATGAGCAGTTCTTC.

The CDR3 protein is CASSWEGRGVRETQYF. The CDR3 DNA reads as TGTGCCAGCAGCTGGGAGGGACGGGGGGTGAGAGAGACCCAGTACTTC. The chain uses TRBV5-6 and TRBJ2-5; 7 nucleotides match TRBD2. Per the germline V gene, CDR1 is SGHDT and CDR2 is YYEEEE. V dropped 3 bases and J dropped 4; count of bases not matched to a gene: 12. The CDR3 extends over 16 amino acids.

The V and J genes are TRBV11-2 and TRBJ2-5; 8 bases align to TRBD2. This CDR3 is 15 amino acids long. Germline loops: CDR1 SGHAT, CDR2 FQNNGV. V trimming: 1 base; J trimming: 2 bases; junction bases outside the gene matches: 3. CDR3 loop: CASSLAGGFQETQYF. The CDR3 DNA reads as TGTGCCAGCAGCTTAGCGGGGGGGTTTCAAGAGACCCAGTACTTC. The whole variable domain, remainder taken from reference TRBV11-2 and TRBJ2-5, is EAGVAQSPRYKIIEKRQSVAFWCNPISGHATLYWYQQILGQGPKLLIQFQNNGVVDDSQLPKDRFSAERLKGVDSTLKIQPAKLEDSAVYLCASSLAGGFQETQYFGPGTRLLVL.

This chain links TRBV9 with TRBJ2-3; D is possibly TRBD1 (6 bases). CDR3 length: 15 residues. Trimming stripped 4 bases from V and 2 bases from J, with 14 bases between. The V gene's germline CDR1 is SGDLS and CDR2 YYNGEE. CDR3 nucleotides: TGTGCCAGCAGCATTCAGGGGTCGAACACAGATACGCAGTATTTT. Translated: CASSIQGSNTDTQYF.

The chain links TRBV14 to TRBJ1-1; no firm D call. This CDR3 region has 14 residues. In germline, CDR1 is SGHDN, CDR2 FVKESK. V lost 0 bases and J 5 bases, leaving 10 bases between the germline ends. In nucleotides, the CDR3 is TGTGCCAGCAGCCAAGAGAGGGCCGGAACTGAAGCTTTCTTT. Translation gives CASSQERAGTEAFF.

The chain joins TRBV4-3 to TRBJ2-3; 8 nucleotides line up with TRBD2. This CDR3 region has 17 residues. V trimming: 4 bases; J trimming: 0 bases; junction bases outside the gene matches: 9. Germline V lookup: CDR1 LGHNA, CDR2 YSLEER. CDR3 nucleotide sequence: TGCGCCAGCAGCCGGAGGGGCGGGGGGACTAGCACAGATACGCAGTATTTT. Translating gives CASSRRGGGTSTDTQYF.

The chain has TRBV5-1 and TRBJ2-1; 8 positions match TRBD1. V shed 0 bases, J shed 2 bases, and the junction held 4 bases outside the gene matches. CDR3 length: 16 amino acids. Germline V gene lookup returns CDR1 SGHRS and CDR2 YFSETQ. The DNA of the CDR3 is TGCGCCAGCAGCTTGGTCGCGACAGGGGCCTACAATGAGCAGTTCTTC. Its protein is CASSLVATGAYNEQFF.

CDR3 residues: CASSHDRGRSDTQYF. CDR3 DNA sequence: TGTGCCAGCAGCCACGACAGGGGGCGCTCGGATACGCAGTATTTT. The V call is TRBV27, the J call TRBJ2-3; 10 positions match TRBD1. The CDR3 is made up of 15 amino acids. V was pared by 6 bases and J by 6 bases, with 9 bases of the junction left unmatched. CDR1 and CDR2 (germline): MNHEY, SMNVEV (reference sequence).